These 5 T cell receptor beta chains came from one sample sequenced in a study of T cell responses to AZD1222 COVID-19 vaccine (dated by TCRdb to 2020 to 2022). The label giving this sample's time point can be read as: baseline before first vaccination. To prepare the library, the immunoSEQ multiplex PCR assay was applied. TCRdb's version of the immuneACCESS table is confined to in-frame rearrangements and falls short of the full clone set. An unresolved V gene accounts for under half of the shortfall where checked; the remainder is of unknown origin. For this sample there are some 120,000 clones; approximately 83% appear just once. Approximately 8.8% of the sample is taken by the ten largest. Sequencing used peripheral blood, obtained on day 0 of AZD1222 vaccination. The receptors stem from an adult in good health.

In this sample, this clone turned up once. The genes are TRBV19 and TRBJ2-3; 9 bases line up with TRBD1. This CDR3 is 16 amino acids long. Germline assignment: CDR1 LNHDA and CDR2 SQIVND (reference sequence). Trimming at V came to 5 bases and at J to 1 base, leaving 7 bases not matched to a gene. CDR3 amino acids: CASSPARDRGTDTQYF. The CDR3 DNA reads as TGTGCCAGTAGTCCTGCCCGGGACAGGGGCACAGATACGCAGTATTTT.

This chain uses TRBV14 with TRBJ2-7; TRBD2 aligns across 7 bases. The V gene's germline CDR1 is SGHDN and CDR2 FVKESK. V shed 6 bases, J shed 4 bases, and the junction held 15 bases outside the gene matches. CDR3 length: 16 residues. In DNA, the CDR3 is TGTGCCAGCAGTCGATACCAAACGCTAGCGGTTTACGAGCAGTACTTC. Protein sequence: CASSRYQTLAVYEQYF.

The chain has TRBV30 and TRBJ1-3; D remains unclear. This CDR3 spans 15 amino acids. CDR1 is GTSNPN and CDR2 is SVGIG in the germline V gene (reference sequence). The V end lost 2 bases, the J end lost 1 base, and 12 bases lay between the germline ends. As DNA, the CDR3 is TGTGCCTGGAGTTTAGACCACGGGTCTGGAAACACCATATATTTT. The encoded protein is CAWSLDHGSGNTIYF.

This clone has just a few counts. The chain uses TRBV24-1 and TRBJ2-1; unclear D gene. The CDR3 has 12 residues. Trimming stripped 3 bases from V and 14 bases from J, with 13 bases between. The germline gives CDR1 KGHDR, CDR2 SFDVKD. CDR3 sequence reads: CATSDHRHPEFF. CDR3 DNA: TGTGCCACCAGTGATCACCGCCATCCCGAGTTCTTC.

The DNA of the CDR3 is TGTGCCAGTAGTATGATGGATAGAAGCACTGAAGCTTTCTTT. Amino acid sequence: CASSMMDRSTEAFF. This chain joins TRBV19 and TRBJ1-1; D gene unclear. The ends were cut back, 3 bases at V and 4 bases at J, with 12 bases in the middle. There are 14 residues in the CDR3. The germline gives CDR1 LNHDA, CDR2 SQIVND (reference sequence).